This T cell receptor (beta chain) is from a study of cytomegalovirus exposure and HLA in healthy donors. Across the whole study: Earlier, some 180 million T cells were analyzed, and fewer than 120 million unique TCR beta sequences were found among them. The study's findings and limits: Indistinguishable V segments such as TRBV6-2 and TRBV6-3 were excluded. The study listed about 150 cytomegalovirus-associated TCR beta chains.

V lost 4 bases and J lost 2, with 18 bases in between. Germline loops: CDR1 SGHTA, CDR2 FQGNSA. The CDR3 runs to 17 residues. The PCR made use of 60 Vbeta and 13 Jbeta primers. How the authors handled the data: Unique TCR beta chains numbered around 80 million in a later analysis, with roughly 10 million shared. The method was immunoSEQ multiplex PCR; TCRdb's version includes in-frame clones alone and lacks a portion of them. Clonal size and the V and J genes are those of that table, whereas D and trimming came from the DNA. The repertoire holds a few hundred thousand clones, around nine tenths seen once, with about 1% in the top ten. Comments on this clone: The antigen remains undetermined.

This clonotype originated in a woman in her late teens or twenties in good health and CMV-seronegative. V is TRBV7-2 and J is TRBJ2-1; weak D call: TRBD2 (7 bases). What was sequenced was PBMCs. The DNA for the CDR3 is TGTGCCAGCAGCTCTCGCCGAGGGGGGGAGGCCTACAATGAGCAGTTCTTC. It encodes CASSSRRGGEAYNEQFF.